Given below is one T cell receptor beta chain in context. The data originate from a study of T cell changes during pregnancy in multiple sclerosis. The data were produced by immunoSEQ multiplex PCR, yet TCRdb's version contains in-frame clones alone and is incomplete. The profile covers under 65,000 clones, with around 90% appearing a single time and about 0.61% taken by the ten largest. V was shortened by 2 bases and J by 10 bases, with 15 bases between the two germline ends. Germline V CDR1 and CDR2: MDHEN, SYDVKM. The length of the CDR3 is 14 residues. The sequence derives from a female donor in good health, enrolled as a control in a pregnancy study. The source material was CD4+ T cells from peripheral blood mononuclear cells, sampled after pregnancy. The chain employs TRBV28 and TRBJ1-5; TRBD1 is a possible D gene (5 bases). CDR3 bases: TGTGCCAGCAGTTTAGTCGGGGGAGGACGTCCCCAGCATTTT. It yields the protein CASSLVGGGRPQHF.